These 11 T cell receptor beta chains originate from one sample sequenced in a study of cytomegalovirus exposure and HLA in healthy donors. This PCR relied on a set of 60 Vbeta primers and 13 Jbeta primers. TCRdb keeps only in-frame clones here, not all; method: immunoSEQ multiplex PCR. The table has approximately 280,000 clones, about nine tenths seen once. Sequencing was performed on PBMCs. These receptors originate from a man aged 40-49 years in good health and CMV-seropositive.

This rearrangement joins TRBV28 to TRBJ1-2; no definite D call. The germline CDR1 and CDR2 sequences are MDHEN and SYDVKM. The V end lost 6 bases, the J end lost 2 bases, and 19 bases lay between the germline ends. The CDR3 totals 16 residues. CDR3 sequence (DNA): TGTGCCAGCAGCCCTGCTCGGCAGGATCAAAACTATGGCTACACCTTC. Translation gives CASSPARQDQNYGYTF.

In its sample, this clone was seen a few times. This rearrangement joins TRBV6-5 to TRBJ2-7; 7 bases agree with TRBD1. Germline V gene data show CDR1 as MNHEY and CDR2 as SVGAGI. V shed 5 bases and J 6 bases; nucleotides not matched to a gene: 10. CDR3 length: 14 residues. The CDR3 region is CASSRRQGSVEQYF. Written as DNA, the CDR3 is TGTGCCAGCAGTCGGAGACAGGGTTCTGTCGAGCAGTACTTC.

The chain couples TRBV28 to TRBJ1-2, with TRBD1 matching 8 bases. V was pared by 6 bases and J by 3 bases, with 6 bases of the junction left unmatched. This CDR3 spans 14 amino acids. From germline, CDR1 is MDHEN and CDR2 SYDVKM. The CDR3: CASRPTGGHYGYTF. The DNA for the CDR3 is TGTGCCAGCAGGCCTACAGGGGGACACTATGGCTACACCTTC.

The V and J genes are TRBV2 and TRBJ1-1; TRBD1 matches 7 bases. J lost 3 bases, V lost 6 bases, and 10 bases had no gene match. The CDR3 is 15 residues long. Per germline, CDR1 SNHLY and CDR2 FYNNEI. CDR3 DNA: TGTGCCAGCAGGGGACAGTTCGGGTCCGACACTGAAGCTTTCTTT. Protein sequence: CASRGQFGSDTEAFF.

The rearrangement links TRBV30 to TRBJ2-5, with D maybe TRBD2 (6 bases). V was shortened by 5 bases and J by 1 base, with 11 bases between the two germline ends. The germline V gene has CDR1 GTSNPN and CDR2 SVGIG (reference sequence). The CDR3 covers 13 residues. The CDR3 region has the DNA TGTGCCTGGGGGACCGGGAGCCAAGAGACCCAGTACTTC. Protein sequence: CAWGTGSQETQYF.

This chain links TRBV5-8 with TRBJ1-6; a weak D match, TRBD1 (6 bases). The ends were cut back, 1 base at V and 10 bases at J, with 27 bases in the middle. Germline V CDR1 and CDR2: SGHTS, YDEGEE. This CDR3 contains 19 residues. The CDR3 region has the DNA TGTGCCAGCAGCTTGTGGCCCCCCGTGGAACAGGGTGAAGGCTCACCCCTCCACTTT. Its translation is CASSLWPPVEQGEGSPLHF.

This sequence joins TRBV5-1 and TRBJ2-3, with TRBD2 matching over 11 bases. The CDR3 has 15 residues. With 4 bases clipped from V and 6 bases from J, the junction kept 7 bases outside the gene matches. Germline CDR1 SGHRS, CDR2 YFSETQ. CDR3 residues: CASSALAGGTDTQYF. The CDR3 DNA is TGCGCCAGCAGCGCCCTAGCGGGAGGAACGGATACGCAGTATTTT.

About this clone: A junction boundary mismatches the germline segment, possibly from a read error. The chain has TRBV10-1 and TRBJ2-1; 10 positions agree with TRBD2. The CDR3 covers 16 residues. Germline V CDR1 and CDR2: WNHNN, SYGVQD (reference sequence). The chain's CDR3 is CASNEISGRVFDEQFF. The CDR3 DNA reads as TGCGCCAGCAATGAGATAAGCGGGAGGGTCTTCGATGAGCAGTTCTTC.

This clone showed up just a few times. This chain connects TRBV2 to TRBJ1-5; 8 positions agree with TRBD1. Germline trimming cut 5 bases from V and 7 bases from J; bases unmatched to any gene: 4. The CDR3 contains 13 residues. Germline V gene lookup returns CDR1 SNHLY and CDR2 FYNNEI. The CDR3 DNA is TGTGCCAGCAGTCCGGGACAGGAGCAGCCCCAGCATTTT. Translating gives CASSPGQEQPQHF.

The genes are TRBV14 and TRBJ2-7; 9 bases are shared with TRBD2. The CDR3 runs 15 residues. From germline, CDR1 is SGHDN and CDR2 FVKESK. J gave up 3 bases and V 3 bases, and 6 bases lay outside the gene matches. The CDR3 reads CASSQRSAGGYEQYF. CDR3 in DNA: TGTGCCAGCAGCCAGCGCTCAGCGGGAGGCTACGAGCAGTACTTC.

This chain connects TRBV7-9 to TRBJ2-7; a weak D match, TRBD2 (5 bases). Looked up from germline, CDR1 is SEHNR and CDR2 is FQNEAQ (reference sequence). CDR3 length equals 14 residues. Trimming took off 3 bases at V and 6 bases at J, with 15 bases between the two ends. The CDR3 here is CASSFTYGVREQYF. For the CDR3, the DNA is TGTGCCAGCAGCTTTACTTACGGGGTTCGCGAGCAGTACTTC.